One TCR beta chain is described in this entry. Its antigen remains unknown. CDR1 MDHEN and CDR2 SYDVKM come from the germline V gene. The ends were cut back, 6 bases at V and 0 bases at J, with 10 bases in the middle. The CDR3 length is 14 residues. Profiling relied on immunoSEQ multiplex PCR, and the TCRdb table lists in-frame clones only, not all of them. This repertoire shows over 100,000 clones, approximately 92% found once; its top ten account for less than 0.35%. The data originate from a study of T cell repertoires and HLA-DP antigens. Sample: CD4+ T cells from PBMCs. The chain links TRBV28 to TRBJ2-3, with D tentatively TRBD1 (6 bases). This TCR derives from a woman aged 18-29 years in good health and CMV-seronegative. Here the CDR3 reads CASSGTPSTDTQYF. The CDR3 DNA sequence: TGTGCCAGCAGCGGGACACCTAGCACAGATACGCAGTATTTT.